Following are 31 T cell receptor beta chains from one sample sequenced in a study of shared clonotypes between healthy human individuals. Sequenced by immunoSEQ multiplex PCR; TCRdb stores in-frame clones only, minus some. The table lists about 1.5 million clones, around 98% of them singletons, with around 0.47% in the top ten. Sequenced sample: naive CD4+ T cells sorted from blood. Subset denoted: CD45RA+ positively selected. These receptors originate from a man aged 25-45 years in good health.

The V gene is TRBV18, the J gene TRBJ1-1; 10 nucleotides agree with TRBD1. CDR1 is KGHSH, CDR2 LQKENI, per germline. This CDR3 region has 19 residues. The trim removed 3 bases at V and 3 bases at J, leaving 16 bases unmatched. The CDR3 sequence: CASSPFGRQGAAGHTEAFF. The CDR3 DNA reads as TGTGCCAGCTCACCCTTCGGAAGACAGGGGGCCGCGGGCCACACTGAAGCTTTCTTT.

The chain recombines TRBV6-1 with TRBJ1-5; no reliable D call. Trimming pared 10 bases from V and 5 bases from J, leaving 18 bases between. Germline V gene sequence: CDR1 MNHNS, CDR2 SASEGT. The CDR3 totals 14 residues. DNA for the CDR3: TGTGCCACAATCCTCTTGGGCGGTGATCAGCCCCAGCATTTT. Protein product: CATILLGGDQPQHF.

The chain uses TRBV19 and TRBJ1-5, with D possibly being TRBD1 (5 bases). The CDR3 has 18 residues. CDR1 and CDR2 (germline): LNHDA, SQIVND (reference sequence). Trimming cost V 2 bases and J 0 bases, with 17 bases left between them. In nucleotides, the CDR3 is TGTGCCAGTAGTATATCCCCCGGCAGGGAATATAGCAATCAGCCCCAGCATTTT. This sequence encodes CASSISPGREYSNQPQHF.

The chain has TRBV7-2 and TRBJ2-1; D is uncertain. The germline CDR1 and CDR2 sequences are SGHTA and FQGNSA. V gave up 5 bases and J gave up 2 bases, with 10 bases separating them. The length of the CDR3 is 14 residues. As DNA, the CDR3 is TGTGCCAGCAGCCTAGATAGAGCCTACAATGAGCAGTTCTTC. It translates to CASSLDRAYNEQFF.

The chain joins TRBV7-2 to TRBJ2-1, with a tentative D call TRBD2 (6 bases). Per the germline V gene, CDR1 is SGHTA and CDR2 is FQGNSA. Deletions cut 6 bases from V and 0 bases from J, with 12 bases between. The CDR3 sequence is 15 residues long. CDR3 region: CASSPAGSSYNEQFF. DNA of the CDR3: TGTGCCAGCAGTCCCGCCGGGAGCTCCTACAATGAGCAGTTCTTC.

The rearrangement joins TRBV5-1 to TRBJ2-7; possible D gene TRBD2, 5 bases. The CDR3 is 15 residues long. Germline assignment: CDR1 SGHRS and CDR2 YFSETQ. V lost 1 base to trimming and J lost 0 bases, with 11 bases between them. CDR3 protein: CASSLSGSFSYEQYF. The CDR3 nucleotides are TGCGCCAGCAGCTTGTCGGGATCGTTCTCCTACGAGCAGTACTTC.

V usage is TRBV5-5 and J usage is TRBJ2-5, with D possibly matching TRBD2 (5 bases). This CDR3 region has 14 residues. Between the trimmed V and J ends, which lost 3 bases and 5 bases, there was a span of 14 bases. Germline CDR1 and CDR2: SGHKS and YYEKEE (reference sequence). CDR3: CASSSPTRLETQYF. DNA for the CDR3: TGTGCCAGCAGCTCTCCTACTAGATTGGAGACCCAGTACTTC.

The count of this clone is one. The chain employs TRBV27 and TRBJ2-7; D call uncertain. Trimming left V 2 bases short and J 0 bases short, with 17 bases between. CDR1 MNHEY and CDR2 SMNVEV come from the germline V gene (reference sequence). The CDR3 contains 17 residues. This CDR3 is CASSLIFADSPSYEQYF. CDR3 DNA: TGTGCCAGCAGTTTAATTTTTGCGGATTCTCCCTCCTACGAGCAGTACTTC.

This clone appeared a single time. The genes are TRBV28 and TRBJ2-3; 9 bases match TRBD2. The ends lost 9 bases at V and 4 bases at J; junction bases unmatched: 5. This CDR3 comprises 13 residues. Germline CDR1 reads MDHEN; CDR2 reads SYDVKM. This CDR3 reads CASGLAIPDTQYF. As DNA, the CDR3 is TGTGCCAGTGGACTAGCGATACCAGATACGCAGTATTTT. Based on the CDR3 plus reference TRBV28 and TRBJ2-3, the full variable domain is DVKVTQSSRYLVKRTGEKVFLECVQDMDHENMFWYRQDPGLGLRLIYFSYDVKMKEKGDIPEGYSVSREKKERFSLILESASTNQTSMYLCASGLAIPDTQYFGPGTRLTVL.

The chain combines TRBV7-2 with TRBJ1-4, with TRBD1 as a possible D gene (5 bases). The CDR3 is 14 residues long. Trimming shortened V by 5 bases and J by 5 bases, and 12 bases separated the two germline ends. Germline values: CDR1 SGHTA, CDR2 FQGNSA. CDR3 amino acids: CASSMTGANEKLFF. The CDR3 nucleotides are TGTGCCAGCAGCATGACCGGGGCGAATGAAAAACTGTTTTTT.

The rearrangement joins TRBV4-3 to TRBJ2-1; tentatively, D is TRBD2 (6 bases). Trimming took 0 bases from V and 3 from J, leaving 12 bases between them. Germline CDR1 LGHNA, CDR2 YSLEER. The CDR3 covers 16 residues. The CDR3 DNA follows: TGCGCCAGCAGCCAAGATCCGTGGGGAGGCTACAATGAGCAGTTCTTC. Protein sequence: CASSQDPWGGYNEQFF.

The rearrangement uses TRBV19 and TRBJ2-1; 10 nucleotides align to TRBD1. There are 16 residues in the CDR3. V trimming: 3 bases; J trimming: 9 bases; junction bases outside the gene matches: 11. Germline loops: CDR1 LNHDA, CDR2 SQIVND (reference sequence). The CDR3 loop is CASSIRSGTGATEQFF. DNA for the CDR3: TGTGCCAGTAGTATCAGGAGTGGGACAGGGGCCACTGAGCAGTTCTTC. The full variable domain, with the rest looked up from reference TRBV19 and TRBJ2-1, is DGGITQSPKYLFRKEGQNVTLSCEQNLNHDAMYWYRQDPGQGLRLIYYSQIVNDFQKGDIAEGYSVSREKKESFPLTVTSAQKNPTAFYLCASSIRSGTGATEQFFGPGTRLTVL.

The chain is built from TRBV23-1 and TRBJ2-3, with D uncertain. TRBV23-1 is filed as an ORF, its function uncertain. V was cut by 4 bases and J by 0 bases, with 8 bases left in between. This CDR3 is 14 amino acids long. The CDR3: CASSRPASTDTQYF. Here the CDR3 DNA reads TGCGCCAGCAGTCGCCCAGCCAGCACAGATACGCAGTATTTT.

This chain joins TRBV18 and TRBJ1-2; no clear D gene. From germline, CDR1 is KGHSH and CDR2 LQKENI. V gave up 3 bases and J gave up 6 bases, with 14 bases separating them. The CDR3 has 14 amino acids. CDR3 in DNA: TGTGCCAGCTCACCCTTCTTCCATCAGGATGGCTACACCTTC. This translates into CASSPFFHQDGYTF.

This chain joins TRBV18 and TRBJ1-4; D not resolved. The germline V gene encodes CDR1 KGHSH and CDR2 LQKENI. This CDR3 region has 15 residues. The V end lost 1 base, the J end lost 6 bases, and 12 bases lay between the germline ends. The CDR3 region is CASSPLTGVDEKLFF. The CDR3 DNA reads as TGTGCCAGCTCACCACTGACGGGCGTTGATGAAAAACTGTTTTTT. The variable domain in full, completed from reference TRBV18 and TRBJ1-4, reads NAGVMQNPRHLVRRRGQEARLRCSPMKGHSHVYWYRQLPEEGLKFMVYLQKENIIDESGMPKERFSAEFPKEGPSILRIQQVVRGDSAAYFCASSPLTGVDEKLFFGSGTQLSVL.

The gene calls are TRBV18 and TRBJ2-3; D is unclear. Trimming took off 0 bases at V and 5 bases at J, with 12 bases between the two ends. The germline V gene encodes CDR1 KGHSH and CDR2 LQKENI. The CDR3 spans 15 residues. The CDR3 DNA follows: TGTGCCAGCTCACCACCCGGGCAGGATCGAGATACGCAGTATTTT. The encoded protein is CASSPPGQDRDTQYF.

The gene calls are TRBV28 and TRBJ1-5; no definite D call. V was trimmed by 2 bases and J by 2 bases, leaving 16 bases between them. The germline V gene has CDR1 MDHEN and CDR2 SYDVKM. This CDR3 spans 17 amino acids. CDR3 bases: TGTGCCAGCAGTTTAAGGACCGGGTTAGCGGGCAATCAGCCCCAGCATTTT. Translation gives CASSLRTGLAGNQPQHF.

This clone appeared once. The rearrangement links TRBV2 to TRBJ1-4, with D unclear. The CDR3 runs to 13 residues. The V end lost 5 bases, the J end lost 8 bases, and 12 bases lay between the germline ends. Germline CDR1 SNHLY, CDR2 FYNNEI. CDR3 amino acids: CASSPRPGEKLFF. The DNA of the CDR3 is TGTGCCAGCAGTCCCCGCCCTGGGGAAAAACTGTTTTTT.

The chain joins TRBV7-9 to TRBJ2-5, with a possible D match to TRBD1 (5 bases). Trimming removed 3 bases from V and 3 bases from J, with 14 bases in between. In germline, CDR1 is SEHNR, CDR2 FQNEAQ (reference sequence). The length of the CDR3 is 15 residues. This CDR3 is CASSFRSQAKETQYF. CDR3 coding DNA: TGTGCCAGCAGCTTTAGGTCACAGGCCAAAGAGACCCAGTACTTC.

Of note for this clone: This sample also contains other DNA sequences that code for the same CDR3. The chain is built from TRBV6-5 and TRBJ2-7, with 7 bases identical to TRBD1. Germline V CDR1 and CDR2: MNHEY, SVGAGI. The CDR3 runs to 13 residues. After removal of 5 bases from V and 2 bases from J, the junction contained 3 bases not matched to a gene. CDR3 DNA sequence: TGTGCCAGCAGTCGGACAGGCCCCTACGAGCAGTACTTC. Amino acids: CASSRTGPYEQYF.

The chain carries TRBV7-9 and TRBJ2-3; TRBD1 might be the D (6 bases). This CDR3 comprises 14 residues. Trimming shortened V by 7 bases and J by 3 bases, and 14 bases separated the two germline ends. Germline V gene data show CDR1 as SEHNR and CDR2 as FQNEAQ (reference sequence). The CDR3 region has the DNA TGTGCCAGCAACAGGGTCCAGGGAACAGATACGCAGTATTTT. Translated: CASNRVQGTDTQYF.

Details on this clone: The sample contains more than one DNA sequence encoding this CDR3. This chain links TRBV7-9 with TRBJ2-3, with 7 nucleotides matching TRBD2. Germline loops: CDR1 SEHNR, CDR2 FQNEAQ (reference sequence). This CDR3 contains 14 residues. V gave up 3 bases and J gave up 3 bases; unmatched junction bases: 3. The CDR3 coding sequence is TGTGCCAGCAGCTTTAGGGGAGGGACAGATACGCAGTATTTT. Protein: CASSFRGGTDTQYF.

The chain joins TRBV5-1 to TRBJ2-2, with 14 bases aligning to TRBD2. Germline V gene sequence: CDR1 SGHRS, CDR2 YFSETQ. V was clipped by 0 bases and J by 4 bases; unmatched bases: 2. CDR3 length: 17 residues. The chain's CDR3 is CASSLAGTSGGTGELFF. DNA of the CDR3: TGCGCCAGCAGCTTGGCCGGGACTAGCGGGGGCACCGGGGAGCTGTTTTTT.

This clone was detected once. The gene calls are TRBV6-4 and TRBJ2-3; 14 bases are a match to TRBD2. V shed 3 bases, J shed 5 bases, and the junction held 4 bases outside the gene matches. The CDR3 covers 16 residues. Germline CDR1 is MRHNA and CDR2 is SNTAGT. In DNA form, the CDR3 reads TGTGCCAGCAGTGAAAGGACTAGCGGGAGGAGAGATACGCAGTATTTT. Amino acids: CASSERTSGRRDTQYF.

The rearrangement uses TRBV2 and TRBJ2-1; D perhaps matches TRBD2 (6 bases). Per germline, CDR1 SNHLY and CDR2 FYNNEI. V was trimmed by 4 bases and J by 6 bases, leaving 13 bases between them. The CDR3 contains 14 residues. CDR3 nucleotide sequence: TGTGCCAGCAGTGCACCGACTAGTATCAATGAGCAGTTCTTC. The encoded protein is CASSAPTSINEQFF.

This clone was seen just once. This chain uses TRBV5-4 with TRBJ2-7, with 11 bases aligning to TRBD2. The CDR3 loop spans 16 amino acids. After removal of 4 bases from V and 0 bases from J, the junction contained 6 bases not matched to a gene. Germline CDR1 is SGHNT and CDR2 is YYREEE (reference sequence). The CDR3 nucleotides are TGTGCCAGCAGCCCAACCGGGACTAGCGGCTCCTACGAGCAGTACTTC. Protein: CASSPTGTSGSYEQYF.

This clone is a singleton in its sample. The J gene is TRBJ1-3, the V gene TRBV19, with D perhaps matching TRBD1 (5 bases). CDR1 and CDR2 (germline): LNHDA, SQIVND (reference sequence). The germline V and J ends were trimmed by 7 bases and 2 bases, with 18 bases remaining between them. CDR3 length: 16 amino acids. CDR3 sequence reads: CASNLLAWGTGNTIYF. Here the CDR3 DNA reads TGTGCCAGTAACCTATTGGCGTGGGGGACTGGAAACACCATATATTTT.

This chain's CDR3 is CAISADTRGGYTF. The CDR3 DNA follows: TGTGCCATCAGTGCGGACACCCGAGGTGGCTACACCTTC. This chain joins TRBV10-3 and TRBJ1-2; a weak D match, TRBD1 (5 bases). The CDR3 has 13 amino acids. Trimming pared 4 bases from V and 7 bases from J, leaving 13 bases between. Germline V CDR1 and CDR2: ENHRY, SYGVKD.

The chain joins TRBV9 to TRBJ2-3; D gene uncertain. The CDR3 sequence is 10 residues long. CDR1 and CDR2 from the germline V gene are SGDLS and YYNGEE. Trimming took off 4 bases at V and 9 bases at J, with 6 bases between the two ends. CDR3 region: CASSPTTQYF. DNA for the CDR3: TGTGCCAGCAGCCCCACAACGCAGTATTTT.

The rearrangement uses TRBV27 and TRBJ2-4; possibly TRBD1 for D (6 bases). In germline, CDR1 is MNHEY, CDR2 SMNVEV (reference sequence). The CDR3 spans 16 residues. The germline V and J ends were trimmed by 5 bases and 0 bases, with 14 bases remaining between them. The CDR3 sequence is CASSPGQNIAKNIQYF. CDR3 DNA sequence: TGTGCCAGCAGTCCTGGACAGAATATAGCCAAAAACATTCAGTACTTC.

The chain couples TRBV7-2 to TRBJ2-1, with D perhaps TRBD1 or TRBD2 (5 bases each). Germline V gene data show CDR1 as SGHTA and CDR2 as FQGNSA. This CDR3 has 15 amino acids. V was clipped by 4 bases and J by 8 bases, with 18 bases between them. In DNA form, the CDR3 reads TGTGCCAGCAGCTCCCGGGACCACCGGGTCGATGAGCAGTTCTTC. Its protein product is CASSSRDHRVDEQFF.